This T cell receptor beta chain derives from a study of Ad26.COV2.S vaccination and SARS-CoV-2 variants. Study background: Donor was in the COV1001 Ad26.COV2.S trial arm. Each vaccinee took Ad26.COV2.S intramuscularly, once or twice 56 days apart.

The table lists this clone with a few counts. What it binds is not known. In germline, CDR1 is MGHRA, CDR2 YSYEKL. Trimming removed 3 bases from V and 5 bases from J; junction bases left unmatched: 7. This CDR3 region has 15 residues. General study points: Total T cell responses were possibly underestimated by TCR breadth and depth analyses.

Libraries were prepared by immunoSEQ multiplex PCR; TCRdb keeps only in-frame clonotypes and omits some of them. Of under 550,000 clones detected, approximately 88% appear once; the ten largest clones hold around 3.6%. Treatment noted: approximately 18 received Ad26.COV2.S at low or high dose, single or two shots; about five received placebo; per-sample allocation not given. Each sample was drawn 63 days after the first injection (of vaccine or placebo). The sample in question was peripheral blood, obtained in a trial of Ad26.COV2.S vaccine versus placebo. This rearrangement joins TRBV4-1 to TRBJ1-1; the match to TRBD1 covers 9 bases. The TCR comes from a person between 18 and 60 years old who received the Ad26.COV2.S COVID-19 vaccine or a placebo. CDR3 residues: CASSHPRQGETEAFF. CDR3 in DNA: TGCGCCAGCAGCCATCCCCGACAGGGGGAGACTGAAGCTTTCTTT.